These T cell receptor beta chains were read from a single sample in a study of identical twins. Using its own MiXCR run on the 5' RACE reads, TCRdb lists one record per CDR3 protein. Of around 250,000 distinct CDR3 sequences listed, around 7% are singletons. The same data also went into a second study, on yellow fever vaccine responses in identical twins.

The sequencing input was memory (CD45RO+) T cells sorted from blood. The receptors come from a woman between 18 and 29 years old in good health. Each CDR3 is given without its conserved first and last residue.

j_gene: TRBJ2-1; v_gene: TRBV11-1; CDR3aa: ASRAGSSYNEQF
j_gene: TRBJ2-1; v_gene: TRBV20-1; CDR3aa: SAPTSGWNEQF
j_gene: TRBJ1-2; v_gene: TRBV6-6; CDR3aa: ASSYETGTGYT
j_gene: TRBJ2-1; v_gene: TRBV27; CDR3aa: ASSLGSPWISYNEQF
j_gene: TRBJ2-5; v_gene: TRBV5-5; CDR3aa: ASSLQGVPQETQY
j_gene: TRBJ1-5; v_gene: TRBV15; CDR3aa: ATSTGRRNQPQH
j_gene: TRBJ2-2; v_gene: TRBV27; CDR3aa: ASSFLADTGELF
j_gene: TRBJ2-5; v_gene: TRBV5-1; CDR3aa: ASSPNPPGQQETQY
j_gene: TRBJ2-3; v_gene: TRBV20-1; CDR3aa: SARGAGPDTQY
j_gene: TRBJ1-5; v_gene: TRBV12-3/TRBV12-4; CDR3aa: ASNWQGGGQPQH
j_gene: TRBJ1-3; v_gene: TRBV20-1; CDR3aa: SARPRTGRDTIY
j_gene: TRBJ2-5; v_gene: TRBV7-6; CDR3aa: ASSILAGGQQETQY
j_gene: TRBJ2-1; v_gene: TRBV12-3/TRBV12-4; CDR3aa: ASSLPGASYNEQF
j_gene: TRBJ2-1; v_gene: TRBV7-3; CDR3aa: ASSLVLPGHNEQF
j_gene: TRBJ1-2; v_gene: TRBV4-2; CDR3aa: ASSQDSPGDGYGYT
j_gene: TRBJ1-1; v_gene: TRBV29-1; CDR3aa: SVREGARENTEAF
j_gene: TRBJ2-5; v_gene: TRBV10-3; CDR3aa: AISDSGPGSETQY